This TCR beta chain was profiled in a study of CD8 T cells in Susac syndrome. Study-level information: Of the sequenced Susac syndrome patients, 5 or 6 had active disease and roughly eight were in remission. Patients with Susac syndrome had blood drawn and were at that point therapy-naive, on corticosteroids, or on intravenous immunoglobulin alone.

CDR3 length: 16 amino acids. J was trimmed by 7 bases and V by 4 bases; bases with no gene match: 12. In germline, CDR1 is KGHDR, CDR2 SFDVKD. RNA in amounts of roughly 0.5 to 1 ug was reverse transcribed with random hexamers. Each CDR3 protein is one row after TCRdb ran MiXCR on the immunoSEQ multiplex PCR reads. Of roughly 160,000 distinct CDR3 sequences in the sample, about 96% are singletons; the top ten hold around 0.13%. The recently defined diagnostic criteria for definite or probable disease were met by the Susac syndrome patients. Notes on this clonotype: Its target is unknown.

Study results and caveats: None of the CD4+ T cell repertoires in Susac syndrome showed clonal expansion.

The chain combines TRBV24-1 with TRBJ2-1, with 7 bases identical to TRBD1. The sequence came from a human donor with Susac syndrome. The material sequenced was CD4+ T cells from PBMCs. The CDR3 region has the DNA TGTGCCACCAGTGACCCCCAAAGACAGGGTCGTAATGAGCAGTTCTTC. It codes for CATSDPQRQGRNEQFF.